This T cell receptor beta chain was retrieved from a study of OX40 agonist ivuxolimab in advanced cancers. Produced via immunoSEQ multiplex PCR; TCRdb's table is partial and in-frame only. The profile covers around 20,000 clones, with nearly 85% appearing a single time and 30% taken by the ten largest. The CDR3 runs 16 residues. Germline trimming cut 4 bases from V and 2 bases from J; bases unmatched to any gene: 11. Germline assignment: CDR1 SQVTM and CDR2 ANQGSEA. The chain is built from TRBV29-1 and TRBJ2-5, with TRBD1 identical over 9 bases. This sequence was found in an adult with an advanced solid tumor such as melanoma, head and neck, liver or kidney cancer. Specimen: CD4+ or CD8+ T cells sorted from blood, collected in a trial of the OX40 agonist ivuxolimab. Here the CDR3 reads CSVVLLVTGGQETQYF. CDR3 DNA: TGCAGCGTTGTTCTCCTCGTGACAGGGGGTCAAGAGACCCAGTACTTC.